Reported below is one T cell receptor (beta chain). What it binds is unknown. A read error may account for a junction end that differs from germline. Germline CDR1 reads SGHNT; CDR2 reads YYREEE (reference sequence). The CDR3 length is 13 residues. The source of the sample is a study of OX40 agonist ivuxolimab in advanced cancers. Overall study: Patients received intravenous ivuxolimab every 2 weeks at 0.01 to 10 mg/kg. Study findings and constraints: In CD8+ T cells, expanded clones were on average more numerous than in CD4+.

Using immunoSEQ multiplex PCR, the repertoire was profiled, and TCRdb retains in-frame clones only, with some absent. Here the sample spans about 37,000 clones, roughly 80% being singletons. This clonotype originated in an adult with an advanced solid tumor such as melanoma, head and neck, liver or kidney cancer. This chain connects TRBV5-4 to TRBJ2-7; D is uncertain. The input for sequencing was CD4+ or CD8+ T cells sorted from blood, taken in a trial of the OX40 agonist ivuxolimab. Written as DNA, the CDR3 is TGCGCCAGCAGCCTGCAGACGGACTACGAGCAGTACTTC. It translates to CASSLQTDYEQYF.